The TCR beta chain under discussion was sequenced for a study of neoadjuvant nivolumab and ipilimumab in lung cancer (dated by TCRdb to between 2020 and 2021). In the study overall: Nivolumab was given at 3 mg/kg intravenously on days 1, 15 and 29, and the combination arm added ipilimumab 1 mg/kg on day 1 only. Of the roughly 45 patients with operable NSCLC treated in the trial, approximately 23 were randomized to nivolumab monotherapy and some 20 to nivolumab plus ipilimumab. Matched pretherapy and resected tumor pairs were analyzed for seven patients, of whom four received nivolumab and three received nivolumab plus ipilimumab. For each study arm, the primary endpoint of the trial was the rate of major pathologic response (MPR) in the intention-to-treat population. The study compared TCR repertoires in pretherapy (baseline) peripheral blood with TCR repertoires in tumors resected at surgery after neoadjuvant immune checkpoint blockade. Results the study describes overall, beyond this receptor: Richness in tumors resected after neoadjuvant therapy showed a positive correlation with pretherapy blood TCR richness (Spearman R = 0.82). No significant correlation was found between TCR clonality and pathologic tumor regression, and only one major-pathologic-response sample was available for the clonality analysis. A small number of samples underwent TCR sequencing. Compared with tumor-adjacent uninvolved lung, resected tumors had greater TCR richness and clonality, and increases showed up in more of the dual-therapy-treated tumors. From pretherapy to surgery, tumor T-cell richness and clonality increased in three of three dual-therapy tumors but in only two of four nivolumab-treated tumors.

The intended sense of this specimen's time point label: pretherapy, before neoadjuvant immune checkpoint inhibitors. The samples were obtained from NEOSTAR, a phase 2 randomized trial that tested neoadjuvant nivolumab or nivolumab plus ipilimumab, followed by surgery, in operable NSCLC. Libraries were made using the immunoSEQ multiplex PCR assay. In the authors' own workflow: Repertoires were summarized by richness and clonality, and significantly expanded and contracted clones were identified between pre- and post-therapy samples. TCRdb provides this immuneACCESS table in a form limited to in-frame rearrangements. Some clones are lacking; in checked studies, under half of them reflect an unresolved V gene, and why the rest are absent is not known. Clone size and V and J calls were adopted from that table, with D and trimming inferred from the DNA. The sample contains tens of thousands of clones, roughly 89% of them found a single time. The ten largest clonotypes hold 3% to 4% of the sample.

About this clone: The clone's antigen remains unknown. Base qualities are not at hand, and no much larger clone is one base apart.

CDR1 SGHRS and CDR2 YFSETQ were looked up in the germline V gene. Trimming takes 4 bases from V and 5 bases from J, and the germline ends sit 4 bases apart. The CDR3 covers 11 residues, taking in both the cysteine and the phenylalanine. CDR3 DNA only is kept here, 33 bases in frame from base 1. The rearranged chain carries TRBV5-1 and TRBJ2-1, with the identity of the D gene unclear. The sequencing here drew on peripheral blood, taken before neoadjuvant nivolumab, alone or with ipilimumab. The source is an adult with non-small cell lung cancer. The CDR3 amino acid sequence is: CASSGHNEQFF. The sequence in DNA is TGCGCCAGCAGCGGGCACAATGAGCAGTTCTTC.